This T cell receptor (beta chain) was captured by sequencing in a study of cytomegalovirus exposure and HLA in healthy donors. This PCR relied on a set of 60 Vbeta primers and 13 Jbeta primers. TCRdb keeps only in-frame clones here, not all; method: immunoSEQ multiplex PCR. The sample records around 140,000 clones, 87% being singletons. About this clone itself: Its antigen remains unidentified.

Germline CDR1 reads LGHNA; CDR2 reads YSLEER. The CDR3 extends over 14 amino acids. The V gene lost 0 bases and the J gene lost 4 bases, with 9 bases spanning the gap. Overall study findings and caveats: Most TCRs appeared rarely, but some public TCRs recurred in many donors.

The chain combines TRBV4-3 with TRBJ2-5; D not resolved. Source material: PBMCs. This TCR was sampled from a woman aged 25 to 39 in good health and CMV-seronegative. The CDR3 loop is CASSQDWALETQYF. The CDR3 DNA reads TGCGCCAGCAGCCAAGATTGGGCACTAGAGACCCAGTACTTC.